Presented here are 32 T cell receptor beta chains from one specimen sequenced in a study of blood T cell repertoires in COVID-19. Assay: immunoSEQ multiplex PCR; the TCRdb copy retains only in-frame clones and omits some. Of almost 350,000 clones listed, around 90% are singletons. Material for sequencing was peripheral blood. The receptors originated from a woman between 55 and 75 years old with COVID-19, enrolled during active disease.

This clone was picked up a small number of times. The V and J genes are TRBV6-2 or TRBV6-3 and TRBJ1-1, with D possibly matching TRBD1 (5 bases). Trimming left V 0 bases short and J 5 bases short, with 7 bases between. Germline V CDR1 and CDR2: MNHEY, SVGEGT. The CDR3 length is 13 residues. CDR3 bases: TGTGCCAGCAGTTACTCCAGGGTTACTGAAGCTTTCTTT. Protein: CASSYSRVTEAFF.

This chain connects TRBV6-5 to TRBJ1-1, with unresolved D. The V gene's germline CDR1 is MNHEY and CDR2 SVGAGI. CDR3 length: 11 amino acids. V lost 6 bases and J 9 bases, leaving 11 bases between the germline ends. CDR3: CASSALGKAFF. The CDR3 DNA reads TGTGCCAGCAGCGCCCTAGGAAAAGCTTTCTTT.

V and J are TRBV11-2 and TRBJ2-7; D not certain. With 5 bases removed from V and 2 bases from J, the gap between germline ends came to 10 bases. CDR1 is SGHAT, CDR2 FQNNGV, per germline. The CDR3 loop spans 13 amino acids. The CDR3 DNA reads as TGTGCCAGCAGCCAACTATATCCCTACGAGCAGTACTTC. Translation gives CASSQLYPYEQYF.

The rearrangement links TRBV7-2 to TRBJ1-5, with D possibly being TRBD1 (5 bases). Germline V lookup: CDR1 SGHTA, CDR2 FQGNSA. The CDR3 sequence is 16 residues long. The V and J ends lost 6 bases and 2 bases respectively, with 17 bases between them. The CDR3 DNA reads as TGTGCCAGCAGTCCGTGGGGGGATAGTGGCAATCAGCCCCAGCATTTT. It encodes CASSPWGDSGNQPQHF.

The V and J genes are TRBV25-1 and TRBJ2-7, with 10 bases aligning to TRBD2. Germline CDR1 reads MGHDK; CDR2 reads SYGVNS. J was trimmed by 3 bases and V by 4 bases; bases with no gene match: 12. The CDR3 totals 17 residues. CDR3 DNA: TGTGCCAGCAGTGCCCTCCCTTGGAAGCGGGGGGGCTACGAGCAGTACTTC. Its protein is CASSALPWKRGGYEQYF.

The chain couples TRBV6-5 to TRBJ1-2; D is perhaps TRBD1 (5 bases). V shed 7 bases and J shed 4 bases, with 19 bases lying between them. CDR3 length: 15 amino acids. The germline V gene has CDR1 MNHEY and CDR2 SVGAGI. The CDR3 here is CASISHRQGSYGYTF. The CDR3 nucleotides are TGTGCCAGCATATCCCATCGTCAGGGTAGCTATGGCTACACCTTC.

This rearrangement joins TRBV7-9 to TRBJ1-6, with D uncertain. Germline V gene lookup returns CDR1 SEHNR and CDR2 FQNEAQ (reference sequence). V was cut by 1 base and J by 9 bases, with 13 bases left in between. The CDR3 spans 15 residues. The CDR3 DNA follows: TGTGCCAGCAGCTTAGGAGTTCCAGGTAGTTCACCCCTCCACTTT. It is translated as CASSLGVPGSSPLHF.

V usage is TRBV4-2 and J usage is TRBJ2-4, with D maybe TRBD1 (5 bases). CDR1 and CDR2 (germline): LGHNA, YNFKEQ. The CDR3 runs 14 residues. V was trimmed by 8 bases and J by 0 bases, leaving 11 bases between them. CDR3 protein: CASGIQVAKNIQYF. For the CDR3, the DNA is TGTGCCAGCGGAATACAGGTAGCCAAAAACATTCAGTACTTC.

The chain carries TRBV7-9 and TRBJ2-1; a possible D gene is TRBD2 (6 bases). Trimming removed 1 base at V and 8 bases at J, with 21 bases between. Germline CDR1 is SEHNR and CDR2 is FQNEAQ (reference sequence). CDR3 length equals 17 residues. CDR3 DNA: TGTGCCAGCAGCTTAGTGTCTAGCGTGTCCCTAACGGATGAGCAGTTCTTC. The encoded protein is CASSLVSSVSLTDEQFF.

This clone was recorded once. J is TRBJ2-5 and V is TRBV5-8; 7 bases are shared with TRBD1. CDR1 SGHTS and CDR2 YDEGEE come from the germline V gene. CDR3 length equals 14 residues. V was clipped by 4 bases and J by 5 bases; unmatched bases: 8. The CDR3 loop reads CASSTQGRVETQYF. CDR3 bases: TGTGCCAGCAGCACACAGGGGAGAGTGGAGACCCAGTACTTC.

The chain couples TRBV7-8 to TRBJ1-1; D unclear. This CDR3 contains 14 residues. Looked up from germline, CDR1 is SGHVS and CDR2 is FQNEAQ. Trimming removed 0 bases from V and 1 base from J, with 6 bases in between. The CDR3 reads CASSLASRNTEAFF. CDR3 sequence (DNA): TGTGCCAGCAGCTTAGCGTCCAGGAACACTGAAGCTTTCTTT.

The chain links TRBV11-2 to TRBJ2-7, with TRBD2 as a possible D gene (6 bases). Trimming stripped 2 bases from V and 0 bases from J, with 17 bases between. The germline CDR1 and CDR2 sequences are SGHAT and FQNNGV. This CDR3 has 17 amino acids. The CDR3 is CASSLNGGGISSYEQYF. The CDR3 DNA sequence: TGTGCCAGCAGCTTAAATGGAGGAGGGATCAGCTCCTACGAGCAGTACTTC.

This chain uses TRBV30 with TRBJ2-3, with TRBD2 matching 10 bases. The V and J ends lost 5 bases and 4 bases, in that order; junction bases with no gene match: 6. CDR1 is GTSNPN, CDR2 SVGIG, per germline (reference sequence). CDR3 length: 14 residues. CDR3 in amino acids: CAWSPGTSADTQYF. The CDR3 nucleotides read TGTGCCTGGTCTCCCGGGACTAGCGCAGATACGCAGTATTTT. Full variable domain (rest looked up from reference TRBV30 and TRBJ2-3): SQTIHQWPATLVQPVGSPLSLECTVEGTSNPNLYWYRQAAGRGLQLLFYSVGIGQISSEVPQNLSASRPQDRQFILSSKKLLLSDSGFYLCAWSPGTSADTQYFGPGTRLTVL.

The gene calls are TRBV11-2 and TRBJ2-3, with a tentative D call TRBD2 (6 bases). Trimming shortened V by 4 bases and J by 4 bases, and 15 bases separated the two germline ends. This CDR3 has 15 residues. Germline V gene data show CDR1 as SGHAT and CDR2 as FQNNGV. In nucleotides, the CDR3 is TGTGCCAGCAGCTCGCAGCTGACTAGTCCAGATACGCAGTATTTT. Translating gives CASSSQLTSPDTQYF.

The CDR3 sequence is CASSSTGYYGYTF. Here the CDR3 DNA reads TGTGCCAGCAGCTCGACAGGGTACTATGGCTACACCTTC. The V gene is TRBV11-1, the J gene TRBJ1-2; 7 positions match TRBD1. The CDR3 is made up of 13 amino acids. V lost 4 bases to trimming and J lost 3 bases; unmatched junction nucleotides: 2. Looked up from germline, CDR1 is SGHAT and CDR2 is FQDESV (reference sequence).

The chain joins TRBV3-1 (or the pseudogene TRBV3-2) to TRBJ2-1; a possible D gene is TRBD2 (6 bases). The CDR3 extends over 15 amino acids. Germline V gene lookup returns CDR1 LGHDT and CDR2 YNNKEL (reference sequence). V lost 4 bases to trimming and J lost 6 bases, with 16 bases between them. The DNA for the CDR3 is TGTGCCAGCAGCCCAGACTCCGGGACTGTCAATGAGCAGTTCTTC. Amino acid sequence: CASSPDSGTVNEQFF.

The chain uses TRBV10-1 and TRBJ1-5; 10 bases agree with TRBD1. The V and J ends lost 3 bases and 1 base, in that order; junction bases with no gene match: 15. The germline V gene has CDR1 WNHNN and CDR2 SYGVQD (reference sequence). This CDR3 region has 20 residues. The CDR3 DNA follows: TGCGCCAGCAGTGACCTGAAACGTGGACAGGGGGTGTCAAGCAATCAGCCCCAGCATTTT. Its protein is CASSDLKRGQGVSSNQPQHF.

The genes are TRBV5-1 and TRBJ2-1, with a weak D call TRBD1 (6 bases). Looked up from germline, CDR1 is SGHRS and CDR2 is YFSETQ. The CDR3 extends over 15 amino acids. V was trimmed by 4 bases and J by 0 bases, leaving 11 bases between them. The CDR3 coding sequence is TGCGCCAGCAGCCCACAGGGAAGCTCCTACAATGAGCAGTTCTTC. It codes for CASSPQGSSYNEQFF.

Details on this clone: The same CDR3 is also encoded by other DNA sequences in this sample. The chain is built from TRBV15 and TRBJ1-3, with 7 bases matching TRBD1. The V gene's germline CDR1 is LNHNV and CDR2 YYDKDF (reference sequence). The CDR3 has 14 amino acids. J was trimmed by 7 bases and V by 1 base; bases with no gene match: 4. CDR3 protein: CATSRGQGGNTIYF. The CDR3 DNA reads TGTGCCACCAGCAGAGGACAGGGAGGCAACACCATATATTTT.

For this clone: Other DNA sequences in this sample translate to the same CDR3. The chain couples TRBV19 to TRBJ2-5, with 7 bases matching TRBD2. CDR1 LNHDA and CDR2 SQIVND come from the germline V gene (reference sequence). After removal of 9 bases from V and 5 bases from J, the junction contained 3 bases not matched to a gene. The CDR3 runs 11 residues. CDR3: CASQGGETQYF. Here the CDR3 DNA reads TGTGCCAGCCAGGGAGGGGAGACCCAGTACTTC.

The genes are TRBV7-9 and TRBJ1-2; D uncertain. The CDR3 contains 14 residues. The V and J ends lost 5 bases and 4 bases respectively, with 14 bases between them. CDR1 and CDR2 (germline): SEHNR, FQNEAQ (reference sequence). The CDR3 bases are TGTGCCAGCAGCCCAGAGGCATCCTTCTATGGCTACACCTTC. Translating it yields CASSPEASFYGYTF.

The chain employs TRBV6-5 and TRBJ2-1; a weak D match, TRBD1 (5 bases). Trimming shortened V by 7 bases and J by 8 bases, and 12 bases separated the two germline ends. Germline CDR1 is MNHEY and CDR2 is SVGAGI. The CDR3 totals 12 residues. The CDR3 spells CASTDTRHEQFF. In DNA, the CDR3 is TGTGCCAGCACGGACACAAGACATGAGCAGTTCTTC.

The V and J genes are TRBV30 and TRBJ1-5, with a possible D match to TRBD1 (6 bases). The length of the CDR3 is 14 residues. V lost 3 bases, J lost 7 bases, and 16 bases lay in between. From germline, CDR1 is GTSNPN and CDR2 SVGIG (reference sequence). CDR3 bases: TGTGCCTGGAGCCTTCGAGGGGGAGGGCAGCCCCAGCATTTT. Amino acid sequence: CAWSLRGGGQPQHF. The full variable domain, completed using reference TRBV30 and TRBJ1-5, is SQTIHQWPATLVQPVGSPLSLECTVEGTSNPNLYWYRQAAGRGLQLLFYSVGIGQISSEVPQNLSASRPQDRQFILSSKKLLLSDSGFYLCAWSLRGGGQPQHFGDGTRLSIL.

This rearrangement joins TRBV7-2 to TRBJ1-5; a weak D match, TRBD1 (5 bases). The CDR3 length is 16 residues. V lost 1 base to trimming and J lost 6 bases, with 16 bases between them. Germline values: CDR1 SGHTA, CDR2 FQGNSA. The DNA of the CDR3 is TGTGCCAGCAGCTTAGATGGGGCAGGGAGGGGTCAGCCCCAGCATTTT. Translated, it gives CASSLDGAGRGQPQHF.

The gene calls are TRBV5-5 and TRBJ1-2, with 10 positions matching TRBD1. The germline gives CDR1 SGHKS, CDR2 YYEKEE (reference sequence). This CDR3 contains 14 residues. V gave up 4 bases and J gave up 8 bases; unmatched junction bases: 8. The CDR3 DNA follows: TGTGCCAGCAGCCGGGACAGGGGTGTTGCGGGCTACACCTTC. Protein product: CASSRDRGVAGYTF.

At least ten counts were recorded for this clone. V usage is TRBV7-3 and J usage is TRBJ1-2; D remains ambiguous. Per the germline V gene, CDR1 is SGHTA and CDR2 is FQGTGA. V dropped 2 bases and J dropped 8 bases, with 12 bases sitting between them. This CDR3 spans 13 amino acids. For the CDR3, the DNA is TGTGCCAGCAGCTTAGCGGGCGGAGAGGGCTACACCTTC. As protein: CASSLAGGEGYTF.

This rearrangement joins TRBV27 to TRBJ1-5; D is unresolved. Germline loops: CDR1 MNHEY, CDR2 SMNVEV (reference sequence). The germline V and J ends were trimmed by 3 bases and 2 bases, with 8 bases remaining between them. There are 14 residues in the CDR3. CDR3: CASSFDNRNQPQHF. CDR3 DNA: TGTGCCAGCAGTTTCGACAATCGCAATCAGCCCCAGCATTTT.

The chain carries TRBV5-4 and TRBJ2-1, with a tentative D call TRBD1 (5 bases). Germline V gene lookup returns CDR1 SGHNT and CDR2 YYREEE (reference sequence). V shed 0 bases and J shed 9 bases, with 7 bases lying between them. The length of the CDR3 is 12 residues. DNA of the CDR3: TGTGCCAGCAGCTTGGTGGGGCCTGAGCAGTTCTTC. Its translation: CASSLVGPEQFF.

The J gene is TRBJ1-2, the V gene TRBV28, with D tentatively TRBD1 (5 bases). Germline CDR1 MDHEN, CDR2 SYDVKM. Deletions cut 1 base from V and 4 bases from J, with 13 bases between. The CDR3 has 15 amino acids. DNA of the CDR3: TGTGCCAGCAGTTTATCGGGCAGGGTGAGCTATGGCTACACCTTC. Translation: CASSLSGRVSYGYTF.

CDR3 loop: CAIGQGAEQYF. The CDR3 coding sequence is TGTGCCATCGGACAGGGGGCCGAGCAGTACTTC. The chain has TRBV10-3 and TRBJ2-7; 11 positions match TRBD1. Germline CDR1 reads ENHRY; CDR2 reads SYGVKD. CDR3 length: 11 amino acids. V lost 8 bases, J lost 6 bases, and 0 bases stayed unmatched.

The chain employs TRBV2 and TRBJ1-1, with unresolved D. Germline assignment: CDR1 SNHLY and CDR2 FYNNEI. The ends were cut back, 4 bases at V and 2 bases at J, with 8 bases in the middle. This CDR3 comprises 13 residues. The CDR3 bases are TGTGCCAGCAGTGTGATGAGAAACACTGAAGCTTTCTTT. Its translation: CASSVMRNTEAFF.

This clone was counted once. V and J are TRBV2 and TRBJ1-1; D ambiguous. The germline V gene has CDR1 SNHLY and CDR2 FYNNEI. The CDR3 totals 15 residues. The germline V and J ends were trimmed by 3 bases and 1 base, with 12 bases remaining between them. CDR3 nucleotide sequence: TGTGCCAGCAGTGAGGAGAGAACGGGGAACACTGAAGCTTTCTTT. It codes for CASSEERTGNTEAFF.